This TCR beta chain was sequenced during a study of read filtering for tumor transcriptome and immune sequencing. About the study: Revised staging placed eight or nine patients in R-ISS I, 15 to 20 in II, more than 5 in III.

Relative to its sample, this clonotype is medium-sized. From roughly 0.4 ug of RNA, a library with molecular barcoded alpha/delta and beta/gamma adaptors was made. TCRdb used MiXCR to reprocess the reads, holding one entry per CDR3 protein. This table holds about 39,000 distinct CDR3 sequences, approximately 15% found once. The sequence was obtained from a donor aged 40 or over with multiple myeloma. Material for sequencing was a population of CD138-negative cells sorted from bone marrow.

CDR3 in amino acids: CASSLSGFSYNEQFF. CDR3 DNA sequence: TGTGCCAGCAGCCTTAGCGGGTTTTCCTACAATGAGCAGTTCTTC. The chain carries TRBV5-4 and TRBJ2-1; TRBD2 aligns across 7 bases. Per the germline V gene, CDR1 is SGHNT and CDR2 is YYREEE (reference sequence). The V segment lost 4 bases and the J segment 1 base; nucleotides outside the gene matches: 5. The CDR3 length is 15 residues. Full variable domain (remainder filled in from reference TRBV5-4 and TRBJ2-1): ETGVTQSPTHLIKTRGQQVTLRCSSQSGHNTVSWYQQALGQGPQFIFQYYREEENGRGNFPPRFSGLQFPNYSSELNVNALELDDSALYLCASSLSGFSYNEQFFGPGTRLTVL.